The sequence of this T cell receptor beta chain was determined in a study of blood T cell repertoires in COVID-19. The overall study: There were acute and convalescent COVID-19 samples, and they came from the United States, Italy and Spain. T cells, B-cell-depleted T cells, or PBMCs provided the cDNA or gDNA that served as material.

In the authors' workflow: Cell counts per sample came from amplifying reference gene primers. The assay was immunoSEQ multiplex PCR, and TCRdb's table has in-frame clones only and misses some. V and J calls and clone size are as listed in that table; D and trimming were resolved from the DNA. The table includes fewer than 300,000 clones, 60% to 75% detected once. The ends were cut back, 6 bases at V and 7 bases at J, with 7 bases in the middle. This CDR3 has 12 residues. Germline values: CDR1 LGHDT, CDR2 YNNKEL (reference sequence). The source is a woman of 80 years or more with acute or convalescent COVID-19. Sequencing used peripheral blood. This rearrangement joins TRBV3-1 (or the pseudogene TRBV3-2) to TRBJ1-6, with D hard to call. CDR3 region: CASRRLNSPLHF. In DNA, the CDR3 is TGTGCCAGCAGAAGACTCAATTCACCCCTCCACTTT.